This TCR beta chain was identified in a study of early T cells in non-severe SARS-CoV-2 infection. Tagging with unique molecular identifiers was applied to individual cDNA molecules. One entry per CDR3 protein, called by TCRdb with MiXCR from the 5' RACE reads. This table has approximately 98,000 distinct CDR3 sequences, around an eighth appearing once. Study-level findings and limits: In VDJdb matching, anti-spike CD8 responses were favored while private and CD4 specificities went missing.

Details on this clonotype: Antigen: not known.

This clonotype was sampled from an adult who was a healthcare worker with PCR-confirmed SARS-CoV-2 infection or an uninfected control (not recorded which). Material: whole blood.

The CDR3 nucleotides are TGTGCCAGCAGCGATCCGGGACTAGCGGGAGAAACCGGGGAGCTGTTTTTT. Residues: CASSDPGLAGETGELFF. This chain connects TRBV11-2 to TRBJ2-2; 14 bases line up with TRBD2. This CDR3 is built from 17 residues. Germline V gene lookup returns CDR1 SGHAT and CDR2 FQNNGV. Trimming at V came to 5 bases and at J to 5 bases, leaving 7 bases not matched to a gene.